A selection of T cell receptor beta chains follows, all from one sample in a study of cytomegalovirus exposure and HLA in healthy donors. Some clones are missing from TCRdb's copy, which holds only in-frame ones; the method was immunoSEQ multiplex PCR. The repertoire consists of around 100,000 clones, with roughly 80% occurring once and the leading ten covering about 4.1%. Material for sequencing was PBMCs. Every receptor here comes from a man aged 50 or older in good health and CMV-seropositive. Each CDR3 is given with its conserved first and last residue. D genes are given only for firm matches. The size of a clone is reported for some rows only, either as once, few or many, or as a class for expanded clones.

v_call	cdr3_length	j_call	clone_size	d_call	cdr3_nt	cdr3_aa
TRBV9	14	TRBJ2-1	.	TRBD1	TGTGCCAGCAATCCGGGACAGGGCTACAATGAGCAGTTCTTC	CASNPGQGYNEQFF
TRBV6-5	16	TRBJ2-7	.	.	TGTGCCAGCAGTTACTCAGGTGGAGTAGCGATTTACGAGCAGTACTTC	CASSYSGGVAIYEQYF
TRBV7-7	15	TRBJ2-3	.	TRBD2	TGTGCCAGCAGCTTACGGGGGAGGGGCACAGATACGCAGTATTTT	CASSLRGRGTDTQYF
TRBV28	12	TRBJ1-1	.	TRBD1	TGTGCCAGCAAGGGGGCCCCACAGGAAGCTTTCTTT	CASKGAPQEAFF
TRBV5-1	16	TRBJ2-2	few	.	TGCGCCAGCAGCTTGGAGGGCGGGACGAACACCGGGGAGCTGTTTTTT	CASSLEGGTNTGELFF
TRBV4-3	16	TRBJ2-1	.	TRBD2	TGCGCCAGCAGCCAAGAAGTAGCGGGAGTCCACAATGAGCAGTTCTTC	CASSQEVAGVHNEQFF
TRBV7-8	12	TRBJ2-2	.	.	TGTGCCAGCAGCTTAGTCTCCGGGGAGCTGTTTTTT	CASSLVSGELFF
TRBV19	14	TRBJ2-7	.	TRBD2	TGTGCCAGTAGTATATCGGCTAGCGGCTACGAGCAGTACTTC	CASSISASGYEQYF
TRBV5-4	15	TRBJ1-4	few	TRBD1	TGTGCCAGCAGCACGAACAGGGGATTGAATGAAAAACTGTTTTTT	CASSTNRGLNEKLFF
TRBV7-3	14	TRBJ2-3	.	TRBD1	TGTGCCAGCAGCCAGGGGGTCAACGCAGATACGCAGTATTTT	CASSQGVNADTQYF
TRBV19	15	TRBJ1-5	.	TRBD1	TGTGCCAGTAGTATAGGGGGGACAGATCATCAGCCCCAGCATTTT	CASSIGGTDHQPQHF
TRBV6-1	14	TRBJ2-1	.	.	TGTGCCAGCAGGGAGGTCGACAGGCGTGTTGAGCAGTTCTTC	CASREVDRRVEQFF
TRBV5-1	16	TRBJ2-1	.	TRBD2	TGCGCCAGCATCGCGGCCGGGACTAGCGGGCGGGGTGAGCAGTTCTTC	CASIAAGTSGRGEQFF
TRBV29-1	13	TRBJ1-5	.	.	TGCAGCGTTGGGGGACTTGAAGGGCAGCCCCAGCATTTT	CSVGGLEGQPQHF
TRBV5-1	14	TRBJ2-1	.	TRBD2	TGCGCCAGCAGCGCGGGACTAGCCGCCGAGGAGCAGTTCTTC	CASSAGLAAEEQFF
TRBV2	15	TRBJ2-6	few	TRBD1	TGTGCCAGCACCTCACAGGGGTCCGGGGCCAACGTCCTGACTTTC	CASTSQGSGANVLTF
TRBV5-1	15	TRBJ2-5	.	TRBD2	TGCGCCAGCAGCTCGACGGGACTAGCGGAAGAGACCCAGTACTTC	CASSSTGLAEETQYF
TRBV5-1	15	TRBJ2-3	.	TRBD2	TGCGCCAGCAGCTCGCGAGCGGGAGGCACTGATACGCAGTATTTT	CASSSRAGGTDTQYF
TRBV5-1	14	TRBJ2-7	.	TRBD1	TGCGCCAGCAGCCGGGGACAGGGGGCCGACGAGCAGTACTTC	CASSRGQGADEQYF
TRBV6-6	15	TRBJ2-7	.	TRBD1	TGTGCCAGCAGTTACCCTGACAGGGGCAACTACGAGCAGTACTTC	CASSYPDRGNYEQYF
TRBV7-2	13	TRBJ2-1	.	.	TGTGCCAGCAGCCTTTTGCGGGCGTGGGAGCAGTTCTTC	CASSLLRAWEQFF
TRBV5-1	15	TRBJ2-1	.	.	TGCGCCAGCAGCTTAACACTAAGCTCCTACAATGAGCAGTTCTTC	CASSLTLSSYNEQFF
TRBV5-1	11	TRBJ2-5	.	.	TGCGCCAGCAGCTTGGGTGCGGCCCAGTACTTC	CASSLGAAQYF
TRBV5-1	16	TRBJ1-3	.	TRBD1	TGCGCCAGCAGCTTGACCGGGACAGGGGCTGGAAACACCATATATTTT	CASSLTGTGAGNTIYF
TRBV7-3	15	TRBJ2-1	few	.	TGTGCCAGCAGCTCATTCCCTCAAGCGTTGTCTGAGCAGTTCTTC	CASSSFPQALSEQFF
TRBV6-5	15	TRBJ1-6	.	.	TGTGCCAGCAGCCTCACAGGTCCCCCAAATTCACCCCTCCACTTT	CASSLTGPPNSPLHF
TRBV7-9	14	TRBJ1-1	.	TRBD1	TGTGCCAGCAGCTCGTCGACAGGGTGGCCTGAAGCTTTCTTT	CASSSSTGWPEAFF
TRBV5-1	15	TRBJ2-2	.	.	TGCGCCAGCAGCTTGCAGGGTCGTGGCACCGGGGAGCTGTTTTTT	CASSLQGRGTGELFF
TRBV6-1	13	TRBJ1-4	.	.	TGTGCCAGCAGTCTTAAATCCGATGAAAAACTGTTTTTT	CASSLKSDEKLFF
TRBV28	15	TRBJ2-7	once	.	TGTGCCAGCACCCTCCTTAGGGGCCGCTCCTACGAGCAGTACTTC	CASTLLRGRSYEQYF
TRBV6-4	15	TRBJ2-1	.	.	TGTGCCAGCAGTCTGTCGGCCGAACCTAGTGGTGAGCAGTTCTTC	CASSLSAEPSGEQFF
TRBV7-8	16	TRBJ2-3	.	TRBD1	TGTGCCAGCAGCTCCGGCCGACAGGGGATGCCAGATACGCAGTATTTT	CASSSGRQGMPDTQYF
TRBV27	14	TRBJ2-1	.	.	TGTGCCAGCAGTTGGGAGAGCTCCTACAATGAGCAGTTCTTC	CASSWESSYNEQFF
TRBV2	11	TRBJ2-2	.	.	TGTGCCAGCAGGGTAGCCGGGGAGCTGTTTTTT	CASRVAGELFF
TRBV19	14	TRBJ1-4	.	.	TGTGCCAGTGGCCCGACAGGCGCTAATGAAAAACTGTTTTTT	CASGPTGANEKLFF
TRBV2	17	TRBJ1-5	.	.	TGTGCCAGCAGTGAAAACGCAGGTACTGGAAGCAATCAGCCCCAGCATTTT	CASSENAGTGSNQPQHF
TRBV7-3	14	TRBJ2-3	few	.	TGTGCCAGCAGCTTATGGGGGGTCACAGATACGCAGTATTTT	CASSLWGVTDTQYF
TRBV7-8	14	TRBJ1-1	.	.	TGTGCCAGCAGCCCCTCGCAACATTCCACTGAAGCTTTCTTT	CASSPSQHSTEAFF
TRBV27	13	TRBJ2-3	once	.	TGTGCCAGCAATAGCCCCCTCACAGATACGCAGTATTTT	CASNSPLTDTQYF
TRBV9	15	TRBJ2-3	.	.	TGTGCCAGCAGCGTAGATATTAGCGGCACAGATACGCAGTATTTT	CASSVDISGTDTQYF
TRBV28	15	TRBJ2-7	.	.	TGTGCCAGCAGTTTAGGGGCACCCAGCTCCTACGAGCAGTACTTC	CASSLGAPSSYEQYF
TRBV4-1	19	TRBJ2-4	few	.	TGCGCCAGCAGCCAAGAGGGCGCACAAACCAACCTAGCCAAAAACATTCAGTACTTC	CASSQEGAQTNLAKNIQYF
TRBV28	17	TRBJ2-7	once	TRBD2	TGTGCCAGCAGTTTAAGCCTAGCGGGAGGACGATCCTACGAGCAGTACTTC	CASSLSLAGGRSYEQYF
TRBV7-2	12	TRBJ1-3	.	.	TGTGCCAGCAGCTTACTCGGAAACACCATATATTTT	CASSLLGNTIYF
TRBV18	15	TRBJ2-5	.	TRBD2	TGTGCCAGCTCACCGCGACTAGCGGGCCAAGAGACCCAGTACTTC	CASSPRLAGQETQYF
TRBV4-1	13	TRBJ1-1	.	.	TGCGCCAGCAGCCAAGATAGCCGGACTGAAGCTTTCTTT	CASSQDSRTEAFF
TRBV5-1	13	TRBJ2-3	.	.	TGCGCCAGCAGCCGAGACCAGGCTGATACGCAGTATTTT	CASSRDQADTQYF
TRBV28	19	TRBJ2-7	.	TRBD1	TGTGCCAGCAGTTTATTTTGGTTATTAGGACAGGAAGCAACCTACGAGCAGTACTTC	CASSLFWLLGQEATYEQYF
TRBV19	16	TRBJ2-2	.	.	TGTGCCAGTAGTCCTTATCTGTCAGGGTTAACCGGGGAGCTGTTTTTT	CASSPYLSGLTGELFF
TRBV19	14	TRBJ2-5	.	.	TGTGCCAGTAGTATTCTAGATGATGGCGAGACCCAGTACTTC	CASSILDDGETQYF
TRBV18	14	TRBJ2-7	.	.	TGTGCCAGCTCACCACTCCAGGGATCCTACGAGCAGTACTTC	CASSPLQGSYEQYF
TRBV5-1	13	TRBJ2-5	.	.	TGCGCCAGCACCATCGGGGGTCAAGAGACCCAGTACTTC	CASTIGGQETQYF
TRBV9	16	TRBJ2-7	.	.	TGTGCCAGCAGCCTAGGGGCTAGCGCAATCTCCTACGAGCAGTACTTC	CASSLGASAISYEQYF